This T cell receptor (beta chain) was captured in a study of T cell clonality in common variable immunodeficiency. Study findings and constraints: Reportedly, TCR beta sequences from common variable immunodeficiency showed fewer deletions and N-nucleotide insertions.

The CDR3 is 16 residues long. CDR1 is LNHDA, CDR2 SQIVND, per germline (reference sequence). Trimming removed 4 bases at V and 0 bases at J, with 14 bases between. With respect to this clone: Antigen unknown. The read halts 3 residues ahead of the CDR3 end, with the missing end drawn from the germline J gene.

The method was immunoSEQ multiplex PCR; TCRdb's version includes in-frame clones alone and lacks a portion of them. The repertoire yields some 30,000 clones, none seen only once; the top ten contain approximately 5.4%. The chain couples TRBV19 to TRBJ2-3, with D perhaps matching TRBD2 (6 bases). The TCR sequence derives from a human donor with common variable immunodeficiency. Sequenced material: peripheral blood mononuclear cells. Partial CDR3 DNA: TGTGCCAGTAGTAATCGTCCTAGCGCCAGCACAGATACG. Translated, it gives CASSNRPSASTDT. The CDR3 as a whole reads CASSNRPSASTDTQYF. Based on the CDR3 plus reference TRBV19 and TRBJ2-3, the full variable domain is DGGITQSPKYLFRKEGQNVTLSCEQNLNHDAMYWYRQDPGQGLRLIYYSQIVNDFQKGDIAEGYSVSREKKESFPLTVTSAQKNPTAFYLCASSNRPSASTDTQYFGPGTRLTVL.